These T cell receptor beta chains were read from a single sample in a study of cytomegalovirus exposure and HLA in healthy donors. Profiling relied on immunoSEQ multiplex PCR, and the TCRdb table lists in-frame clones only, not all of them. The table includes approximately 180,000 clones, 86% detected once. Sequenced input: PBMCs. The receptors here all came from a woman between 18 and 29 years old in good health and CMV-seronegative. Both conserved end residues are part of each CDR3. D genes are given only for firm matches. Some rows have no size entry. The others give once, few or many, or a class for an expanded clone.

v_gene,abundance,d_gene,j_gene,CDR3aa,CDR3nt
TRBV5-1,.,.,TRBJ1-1,CASSLPGLASTEAFF,TGCGCCAGCAGCCTCCCCGGGTTGGCCTCCACTGAAGCTTTCTTT
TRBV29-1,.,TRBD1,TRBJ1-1,CSVEVGQGAGEAFF,TGCAGCGTTGAAGTGGGGCAGGGGGCCGGTGAAGCTTTCTTT
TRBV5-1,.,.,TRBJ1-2,CASSPSGGINYGYTF,TGCGCCAGCAGCCCCTCGGGGGGGATAAACTATGGCTACACCTTC
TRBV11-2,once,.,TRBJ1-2,CASSLSVGGLYGYTF,TGTGCCAGCAGCCTCTCCGTCGGCGGACTCTATGGCTACACCTTC
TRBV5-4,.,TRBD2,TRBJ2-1,CASSDPGLAGGLKGDEQFF,TGTGCCAGCAGCGATCCGGGACTAGCGGGGGGACTCAAGGGCGATGAGCAGTTCTTC
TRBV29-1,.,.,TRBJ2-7,CSVVWLGDEQYF,TGCAGCGTTGTATGGCTGGGCGACGAGCAGTACTTC
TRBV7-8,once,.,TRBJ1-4,CASSNYRTGEKLFF,TGTGCCAGCAGCAATTACAGGACGGGTGAAAAACTGTTTTTT
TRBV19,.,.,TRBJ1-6,CASSTAHTGNSPLHF,TGTGCCAGTAGTACGGCCCACACAGGGAATTCACCCCTCCACTTT
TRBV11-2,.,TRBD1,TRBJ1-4,CASSLFGTANEKLFF,TGTGCCAGCAGCTTATTCGGGACAGCTAATGAAAAACTGTTTTTT
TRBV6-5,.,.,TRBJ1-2,CASSYSNREGYGYTF,TGTGCCAGCAGTTACTCGAACAGGGAAGGCTATGGCTACACCTTC
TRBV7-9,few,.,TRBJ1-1,CASSLDISGENAFF,TGTGCCAGCAGCTTAGACATTTCCGGGGAGAATGCTTTCTTT
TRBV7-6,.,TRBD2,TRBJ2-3,CASSLVGSGRGTDTQYF,TGTGCCAGCAGCTTAGTCGGTAGCGGGAGAGGCACAGATACGCAGTATTTT
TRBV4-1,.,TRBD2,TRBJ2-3,CASSQAAGGRTDTQYF,TGCGCCAGCAGCCAAGCGGCGGGAGGGAGGACAGATACGCAGTATTTT
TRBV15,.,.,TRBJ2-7,CATSREEGSYEQYF,TGTGCCACCAGCAGAGAGGAGGGCTCCTACGAGCAGTACTTC
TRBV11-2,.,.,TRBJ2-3,CASGASDTQYF,TGTGCCAGCGGGGCCTCAGATACGCAGTATTTT
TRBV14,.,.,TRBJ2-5,CASSQAASKGGETQYF,TGTGCCAGCAGCCAAGCAGCTAGTAAGGGCGGGGAGACCCAGTACTTC
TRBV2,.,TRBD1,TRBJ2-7,CASSPGTGPDEQYF,TGTGCCAGCAGTCCCGGGACAGGGCCGGACGAGCAGTACTTC
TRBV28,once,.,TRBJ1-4,CASKGQGGSEKLFF,TGTGCCAGCAAAGGGCAGGGAGGGAGTGAAAAACTGTTTTTT
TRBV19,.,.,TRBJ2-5,CASSRRRERQETQYF,TGTGCCAGTAGTCGAAGGCGGGAACGACAAGAGACCCAGTACTTC
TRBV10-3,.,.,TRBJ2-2,CAITESGTGELFF,TGTGCCATCACCGAATCGGGCACCGGGGAGCTGTTTTTT
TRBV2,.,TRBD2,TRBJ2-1,CASILAGGHNEQFF,TGTGCCAGCATTTTAGCGGGAGGCCACAATGAGCAGTTCTTC
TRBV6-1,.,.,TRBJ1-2,CASSEAARGAYGYTF,TGTGCCAGCAGTGAAGCAGCCCGCGGGGCCTATGGCTACACCTTC
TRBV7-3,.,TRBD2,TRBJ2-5,CASSFSGGDQETQYF,TGTGCCAGCAGCTTTAGCGGGGGGGACCAAGAGACCCAGTACTTC
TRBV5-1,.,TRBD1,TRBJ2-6,CASSWQGAGANVLTF,TGCGCCAGCAGCTGGCAGGGGGCAGGGGCCAACGTCCTGACTTTC